The rows below give T cell receptor beta chains drawn from one sample of a study of CD8+ T cells in alopecia areata. Generated by immunoSEQ multiplex PCR, the TCRdb table keeps only in-frame clones and is missing some. The sample has about 200,000 clones, less than 45% seen once. The sample was CD4+ T cells sorted from blood, taken at approximately week 30, from a patient treated with tofacitinib. The receptors were gathered from a human donor with alopecia areata. Each CDR3 is given with its conserved first and last residue. The D gene is left open where the match is weak. A row's size may be missing; if present it is once, few, many or a size class.

j_call d_call clone_size v_call cdr3_nt cdr3_aa
TRBJ2-2 TRBD1 - TRBV5-1 TGCGCCAGCACTACAGGGGACCATCTGAACACCGGGGAGCTGTTTTTT CASTTGDHLNTGELFF
TRBJ1-1 - - TRBV7-9 TGTGCCAGCAGCTTTAGTGGGGGTGAAGCTTTCTTT CASSFSGGEAFF
TRBJ2-3 - - TRBV2 TGTGCCAGCAGTGAGACGGGAGATACGCAGTATTTT CASSETGDTQYF
TRBJ2-2 - once TRBV30 TGTGCCGTAGGCGGTCCAAACACCGGGGAGCTGTTTTTT CAVGGPNTGELFF
TRBJ1-1 - - TRBV5-4 TGTGCCAGCCAAGGGGGAACACCGAACACTGAAGCTTTCTTT CASQGGTPNTEAFF
TRBJ1-2 - few TRBV29-1 TGCAGCGTTGACTACAGGGTGGGGGTTCTTAACTATGGCTACACCTTC CSVDYRVGVLNYGYTF
TRBJ2-7 - once TRBV7-2 TGTGCCAGCAGCTTAGAAGTGGCCGGCTCCTACGAGCAGTACTTC CASSLEVAGSYEQYF
TRBJ2-5 TRBD1 - TRBV19 TGTGCCACTTCGACAGGGTTCAACCAAGAGACCCAGTACTTC CATSTGFNQETQYF
TRBJ1-1 - - TRBV5-4 TGTGCCAGCAGCTTGGGGACAGCTGGGGCTTTCTTT CASSLGTAGAFF
TRBJ2-5 - - TRBV7-8 TGTGCCAGCAGCGAAAACCGGGACCCCAAAGAGACCCAGTACTTC CASSENRDPKETQYF
TRBJ2-7 - - TRBV20-1 TGCAGTGCCCCGGACGGCTACGAGCAGTACTTC CSAPDGYEQYF
TRBJ1-6 - - TRBV29-1 TGCAGCGTTGACATCGGCGGGGGCAATTCACCCCTCCACTTT CSVDIGGGNSPLHF
TRBJ1-1 - - TRBV6-5 TGTGCCAGCAGTTACTTTCAGGGTCGTGAAGCTTTCTTT CASSYFQGREAFF
TRBJ2-3 - - TRBV5-4 TGTGCCAGCAGCTTGTTGCAGGGAAACACAGATACGCAGTATTTT CASSLLQGNTDTQYF
TRBJ2-3 - - TRBV25-1 TGTGCCAGCAGTGATTATGATACGCAGTATTTT CASSDYDTQYF
TRBJ1-4 - - TRBV29-1 TGCAGCGTTGAAGTTGCAGGGACATATGAAAAACTGTTTTTT CSVEVAGTYEKLFF
TRBJ2-6 - few TRBV5-1 TGCGCCAGCAGCCTGCCAATAAACTCTGGGGCCAACGTCCTGACTTTC CASSLPINSGANVLTF
TRBJ2-3 - - TRBV7-2 TGTGCCAGCAGCTTAAGGGGGGGCCACACAGATACGCAGTATTTT CASSLRGGHTDTQYF
TRBJ1-2 TRBD1 - TRBV5-1 TGCGCCAGCAGCGCCCGGACAGGGACGTCGAACTATGGCTACACCTTC CASSARTGTSNYGYTF
TRBJ2-3 - few TRBV13 TGTGCCAGCAGCGCACTGGACCGCACAGATACGCAGTATTTT CASSALDRTDTQYF
TRBJ1-2 TRBD1 - TRBV5-1 TGCGCCAGCAGCCACCCCGGGACAGGGAGTGGCTACACCTTC CASSHPGTGSGYTF
TRBJ2-7 TRBD1 - TRBV27 TGTGCCAGCAGTTTACTGGGACAGGGGGCCCACGAGCAGTACTTC CASSLLGQGAHEQYF
TRBJ2-6 - - TRBV5-1 TGCGCCAGCACCTCCTTCTCTGGGGCCAACGTCCTGACTTTC CASTSFSGANVLTF
TRBJ1-2 - - TRBV30 TGTGCCTGGAGCCCGCAGGGGAATAATGGCTACACCTTC CAWSPQGNNGYTF
TRBJ2-2 - few TRBV7-2 TGTGCCAGCAGCTCGTCCCCAAGGGGGGCATACGGGGAGCTGTTTTTT CASSSSPRGAYGELFF
TRBJ1-4 - - TRBV10-2 TGCGCCAGCAGTAACCTGGGGGCAGGGGAAAAACTGTTTTTT CASSNLGAGEKLFF
TRBJ1-5 - - TRBV11-2 TGTGCCAGCAGCTTCACGGGCTTGAGCAATCAGCCCCAGCATTTT CASSFTGLSNQPQHF
TRBJ2-1 - few TRBV7-3 TGTGCCAGCAGCCCGGCTAGGGCCGAGAATGAGCAGTTCTTC CASSPARAENEQFF
TRBJ1-2 - few TRBV29-1 TGCAGCGTTGAAATAGGGTCAAGTATCGGCTACACCTTC CSVEIGSSIGYTF